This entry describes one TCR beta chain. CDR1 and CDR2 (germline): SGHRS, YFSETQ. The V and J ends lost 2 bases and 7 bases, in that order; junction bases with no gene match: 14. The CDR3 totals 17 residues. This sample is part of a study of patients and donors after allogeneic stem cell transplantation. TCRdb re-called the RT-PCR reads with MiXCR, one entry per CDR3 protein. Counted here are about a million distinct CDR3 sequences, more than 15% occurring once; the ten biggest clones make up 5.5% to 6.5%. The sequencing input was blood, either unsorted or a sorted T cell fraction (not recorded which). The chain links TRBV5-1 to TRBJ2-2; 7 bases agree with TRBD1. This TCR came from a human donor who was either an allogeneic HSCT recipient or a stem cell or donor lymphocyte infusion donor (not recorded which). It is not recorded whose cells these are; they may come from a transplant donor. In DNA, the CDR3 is TGCGCCAGCAGCTTCGGACAGGCCCCGATCATTGGCGGGGAGCTGTTTTTT. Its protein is CASSFGQAPIIGGELFF.